This T cell receptor beta chain derives from a study of T cell changes during pregnancy in multiple sclerosis. Libraries were prepared by immunoSEQ multiplex PCR; TCRdb keeps only in-frame clonotypes and omits some of them. The repertoire holds some 80,000 clones, 70% to 90% seen once, with 0.9% in the top ten. CDR1 is SGHNT, CDR2 YENEEA, per germline. V was pared by 1 base and J by 5 bases, with 14 bases between. The CDR3 consists of 15 residues. Sequencing used peripheral blood, obtained in the first trimester of pregnancy. This receptor was taken from a female donor in good health, enrolled as a control in a pregnancy study. This chain connects TRBV11-3 to TRBJ2-5; D possibly corresponds to TRBD2 (5 bases). The CDR3 nucleotides read TGTGCCAGCAGCTTAGGACGTTCTAGCAGGGAGACCCAGTACTTC. Protein product: CASSLGRSSRETQYF.